This is a list of T cell receptor beta chains from one sample in a study of CD4 T cells in relation to SARS-CoV-2 and coronaviruses. Antigens of these TCRs are unknown. Only in-frame clones appear in the TCRdb table, and some are missing; sequencing was by immunoSEQ multiplex PCR. The sample has 41,000 or so clones; about 87% are singletons. Sequenced: naive CD4+ T cells from PBMCs, cultured in vitro. These receptors all stem from an adult with COVID-19. Each CDR3 is given with its conserved first and last residue. The order of the fields is V gene, D gene, J gene, clone size, CDR3 protein, CDR3 DNA. The D gene is left open where the match is weak. Only part of the rows carry a size: once, few, many, or a class if the clone is expanded.

TRBV28	NA	TRBJ1-4	once	CASSLALRNGEKLFF	TGTGCCAGCAGTTTAGCGCTGAGGAATGGTGAAAAACTGTTTTTT
TRBV27	NA	TRBJ2-1	NA	CASRMYGYYEQFF	TGTGCCAGCAGAATGTATGGGTATTATGAGCAGTTCTTC
TRBV7-3	NA	TRBJ2-1	NA	CASSLTGPGYNEQFF	TGTGCCAGCAGCTTAACGGGACCAGGCTACAATGAGCAGTTCTTC
TRBV28	TRBD1	TRBJ1-2	NA	CASSLSGGQNYGYTF	TGTGCCAGCAGTTTATCAGGGGGCCAGAACTATGGCTACACCTTC
TRBV7-2	TRBD2	TRBJ2-1	NA	CASRPWIVAGRNEQFF	TGTGCCAGCAGACCATGGATAGTAGCGGGAAGAAATGAGCAGTTCTTC
TRBV27	NA	TRBJ2-2	NA	CASRLTNTGELFF	TGTGCCAGCCGACTTACGAACACCGGGGAGCTGTTTTTT
TRBV6-1	NA	TRBJ2-1	NA	CASSGAPGTTFHEQFF	TGTGCCAGCAGTGGCGCTCCCGGAACAACCTTCCATGAGCAGTTCTTC
TRBV7-9	NA	TRBJ2-2	NA	CASSYQAAVGELFF	TGTGCCAGCAGCTACCAAGCAGCGGTCGGGGAGCTGTTTTTT
TRBV7-2	NA	TRBJ2-1	NA	CASSLAPGNGGNEQFF	TGTGCCAGCAGCTTAGCGCCGGGGAATGGGGGCAATGAGCAGTTCTTC
TRBV7-8	TRBD1	TRBJ2-1	NA	CASSIGQGGYNEQFF	TGTGCCAGCAGCATCGGACAGGGAGGATACAATGAGCAGTTCTTC
TRBV10-3	TRBD1	TRBJ2-1	once	CAISFRGNNEQFF	TGTGCCATCAGTTTCAGGGGGAACAATGAGCAGTTCTTC
TRBV27	TRBD1	TRBJ1-1	NA	CASSSTGGNTEAFF	TGTGCCAGCAGTTCTACAGGGGGCAACACTGAAGCTTTCTTT
TRBV3-1/TRBV3-2	TRBD1	TRBJ1-5	NA	CASSRQGFQPQHF	TGTGCCAGCAGTCGACAGGGTTTTCAGCCCCAGCATTTT
TRBV6-5	NA	TRBJ2-7	NA	CASSYSRTYEQYF	TGTGCCAGCAGTTACTCCAGAACCTACGAGCAGTACTTC
TRBV4-1	TRBD2	TRBJ2-7	NA	CASSQDAGLAVFSSSYEQYF	TGCGCCAGCAGCCAAGATGCGGGACTAGCGGTTTTCAGTAGCTCCTACGAGCAGTACTTC
TRBV24-1	TRBD1	TRBJ2-7	NA	CATSSGTGRTYEQYF	TGTGCCACCAGTTCCGGGACAGGGAGAACCTACGAGCAGTACTTC
TRBV3-1/TRBV3-2	TRBD2	TRBJ2-2	NA	CASSLGLAGNTGELFF	TGTGCCAGCAGCTTGGGACTAGCGGGAAACACCGGGGAGCTGTTTTTT
TRBV30	TRBD2	TRBJ2-7	NA	CAWSLAASREQYF	TGTGCCTGGAGTCTAGCGGCCTCACGGGAGCAGTACTTC
TRBV7-9	NA	TRBJ1-2	NA	CASTFFPGHYGYTF	TGTGCCAGCACCTTTTTCCCTGGGCACTATGGCTACACCTTC
TRBV9	NA	TRBJ1-3	once	CASSVGRDGSGNTIYF	TGTGCCAGCAGCGTTGGCCGGGACGGCTCTGGAAACACCATATATTTT
TRBV29-1	TRBD2	TRBJ2-7	once	CSVRLSGRGYEQYF	TGCAGCGTTCGACTAAGCGGGAGGGGCTACGAGCAGTACTTC
TRBV5-1	TRBD1	TRBJ2-7	NA	CASSPIRRQGSSEQYF	TGCGCCAGCAGTCCCATTCGCCGACAGGGTTCATCCGAGCAGTACTTC
TRBV18	NA	TRBJ2-7	NA	CASSPSVGSSYEQYF	TGTGCCAGCTCACCCTCGGTGGGCAGCTCCTACGAGCAGTACTTC
TRBV7-2	NA	TRBJ2-5	NA	CASSFRHLQETQYF	TGTGCCAGCAGCTTCCGACACCTCCAAGAGACCCAGTACTTC
TRBV27	NA	TRBJ2-1	NA	CASSLRGGINSYNEQFF	TGTGCCAGCAGTTTAAGAGGCGGGATCAACTCCTACAATGAGCAGTTCTTC
TRBV7-3	NA	TRBJ2-2	NA	CASSLSNTGELFF	TGTGCCAGCAGCTTATCTAACACCGGGGAGCTGTTTTTT
TRBV24-1	NA	TRBJ1-2	NA	CATSDSRGSYGYTF	TGTGCCACCAGTGATTCGAGGGGCAGCTATGGCTACACCTTC